This record looks at one TCR beta chain sequence and its context. Its antigen is not identified. This CDR3 is also generated by other DNA sequences in the sample. The data were obtained in a study of T cell responses to AZD1222 COVID-19 vaccine. Data came from immunoSEQ multiplex PCR; TCRdb stores just in-frame clones and leaves some out. The sample consists of tens of thousands of clones, approximately 91% of them appearing once. The germline gives CDR1 MDHEN, CDR2 SYDVKM. CDR3 length equals 17 residues. After removal of 2 bases from V and 4 bases from J, the junction contained 9 bases not matched to a gene. Findings and limits, study-wide: Close to half of spike-specific TCRs reportedly recognize unmutated variant regions. At baseline, seropositivity was found in only a handful of AZD1222 recipients. Sampled repertoires all dated from after the peak T cell response. Researchers report vaccine-associated CD4 TCRs spanning spike, with dominance at 160-218 and 743-854.

The sample here was peripheral blood, taken 28 days after the second AZD1222 dose. This sequence originates from an adult who received the AZD1222 COVID-19 vaccine. This rearrangement joins TRBV28 to TRBJ2-2, with 8 nucleotides matching TRBD2. Here the CDR3 DNA reads TGTGCCAGCAGTTTAAGGGGCGGGAGGAGGGGCACCGGGGAGCTGTTTTTT. Translation gives CASSLRGGRRGTGELFF.